Listed below are T cell receptor beta chains from one sample, sequenced in a study of cytomegalovirus exposure and HLA in healthy donors. Sequenced by immunoSEQ multiplex PCR; TCRdb stores in-frame clones only, minus some. The repertoire holds tens of thousands of clones, with roughly 78% as singletons. The source material was PBMCs. The receptors were gathered from a male donor in good health and CMV-seropositive. Each CDR3 is given with its conserved first and last residue.

J gene: TRBJ2-7; V gene: TRBV5-1; CDR3 protein: CASSPQGRDYEQYF
J gene: TRBJ2-7; V gene: TRBV5-1; CDR3 protein: CASVPIAGSSYEQYF
J gene: TRBJ2-2; V gene: TRBV29-1; CDR3 protein: CSVEAEGLGGELFF
J gene: TRBJ2-3; V gene: TRBV5-4; CDR3 protein: CASSFGGGRSWDTQYF
J gene: NA; V gene: TRBV13; CDR3 protein: CASSQTSGGSSYEQYF
J gene: TRBJ2-2; V gene: TRBV14; CDR3 protein: CASSQDRNTGELFF
J gene: TRBJ2-1; V gene: TRBV5-4; CDR3 protein: CASSPEQGGEQFF
J gene: TRBJ1-1; V gene: TRBV7-9; CDR3 protein: CASSLLDVRGGSIAEAFF
J gene: TRBJ2-1; V gene: TRBV4-2; CDR3 protein: CASSQDRASGGSEQFF
J gene: TRBJ2-3; V gene: TRBV19; CDR3 protein: CASNGQGADTQYF
J gene: TRBJ2-1; V gene: TRBV27; CDR3 protein: CASSGGVEQFF
J gene: TRBJ1-1; V gene: TRBV27; CDR3 protein: CASSGTGGVGGTEAFF
J gene: TRBJ2-5; V gene: TRBV5-1; CDR3 protein: CASRSEGGQETQYF
J gene: TRBJ1-5; V gene: TRBV7-8; CDR3 protein: CASSGTVNQPQHF
J gene: TRBJ1-4; V gene: TRBV28; CDR3 protein: CASNGPSQGNEKLFF
J gene: TRBJ2-5; V gene: TRBV27; CDR3 protein: CASSLFLRETQYF
J gene: TRBJ1-1; V gene: TRBV30; CDR3 protein: CAWSVELARTTEAFF
J gene: TRBJ2-7; V gene: TRBV14; CDR3 protein: CASSQRIMDRAIYEQYF
J gene: TRBJ2-7; V gene: TRBV7-6; CDR3 protein: CASSGRQGDYEQYF
J gene: TRBJ2-2; V gene: TRBV28; CDR3 protein: CASSPRGPRGTGELFF
J gene: TRBJ2-7; V gene: TRBV5-1; CDR3 protein: CASSLLASGATYEQYF
J gene: TRBJ2-1; V gene: TRBV7-8; CDR3 protein: CASSFSLGPGEQFF
J gene: TRBJ2-3; V gene: TRBV18; CDR3 protein: CASSPPLDGGELSDTQYF
J gene: TRBJ2-5; V gene: TRBV7-3; CDR3 protein: CASSSRTGMGETQYF
J gene: TRBJ2-1; V gene: TRBV7-9; CDR3 protein: CASSPRGGSGGNEQFF
J gene: TRBJ2-7; V gene: TRBV23-1; CDR3 protein: CASSLQAARDYEQYF
J gene: TRBJ1-3; V gene: TRBV25-1; CDR3 protein: CASSEGPGRDTIYF
J gene: TRBJ2-1; V gene: TRBV27; CDR3 protein: CASSRLQGSSYNEQFF
J gene: TRBJ2-1; V gene: TRBV7-9; CDR3 protein: CASSGTAPVSYNEQFF
J gene: TRBJ1-1; V gene: TRBV6-5; CDR3 protein: CASSPRGEWNTEAFF
J gene: TRBJ1-4; V gene: TRBV10-2; CDR3 protein: CASMAGGATNEKLFF
J gene: TRBJ2-2; V gene: TRBV9; CDR3 protein: CASSPFWREVHTGELFF
J gene: TRBJ1-2; V gene: TRBV19; CDR3 protein: CASSPTGTGGYTF
J gene: TRBJ2-7; V gene: TRBV28; CDR3 protein: CASSLLVGSSYEQYF
J gene: TRBJ2-7; V gene: TRBV7-2; CDR3 protein: CASSPRGGKLGEQYF
J gene: TRBJ2-6; V gene: TRBV2; CDR3 protein: CASRFLAGGSGANVLTF
J gene: TRBJ2-5; V gene: TRBV19; CDR3 protein: CASSIAAGGPSETQYF
J gene: TRBJ2-5; V gene: TRBV5-5; CDR3 protein: CASSFTGETQYF
J gene: TRBJ2-7; V gene: TRBV20-1; CDR3 protein: CIIGSGDEQYF
J gene: TRBJ1-4; V gene: TRBV28; CDR3 protein: CASSYREVSANEKLFF
J gene: TRBJ2-7; V gene: TRBV5-4; CDR3 protein: CASSRGGYEQYF
J gene: TRBJ2-2; V gene: TRBV5-8; CDR3 protein: CAERQGAVGGELFF
J gene: TRBJ2-1; V gene: TRBV2; CDR3 protein: CASSDTGGIEQFF
J gene: TRBJ2-7; V gene: TRBV10-3; CDR3 protein: CAISESGGHEQYF
J gene: TRBJ1-3; V gene: TRBV27; CDR3 protein: CASSPRQGGNTIYF
J gene: TRBJ2-2; V gene: TRBV7-2; CDR3 protein: CASSSRRTLAGGTGELFF
J gene: TRBJ2-7; V gene: TRBV2; CDR3 protein: CASKVSGTYEQYF
J gene: TRBJ2-1; V gene: TRBV4-3; CDR3 protein: CASSQGRSGTSGHNEQFF
J gene: TRBJ1-1; V gene: TRBV28; CDR3 protein: CASKEQGYLEAFF
J gene: TRBJ1-1; V gene: TRBV30; CDR3 protein: CAWSDYRGTEAFF
J gene: TRBJ2-7; V gene: TRBV27; CDR3 protein: CASGHQGSYEQYF
J gene: TRBJ2-6; V gene: TRBV9; CDR3 protein: CASSVTVGANVLTF
J gene: TRBJ2-7; V gene: TRBV27; CDR3 protein: CASSITSGRFYEQYF
J gene: TRBJ2-4; V gene: TRBV4-1; CDR3 protein: CASSRGQALAKNIQYF